The text below deals with one T cell receptor (beta chain). This sample stems from a study of blood T cell repertoires in COVID-19. The data were produced by immunoSEQ multiplex PCR, yet TCRdb's version contains in-frame clones alone and is incomplete. The sample contains approximately 55,000 clones, about nine tenths of which appear only once. This CDR3 contains 13 residues. Germline lookup yields CDR1 MNHNY and CDR2 SVGAGI (reference sequence). V lost 2 bases, J lost 7 bases, and 9 bases lay in between. The gene calls are TRBV6-6 and TRBJ2-1; D perhaps matches TRBD2 (6 bases). The source material was peripheral blood. This receptor was taken from a man aged 35 to 55 with acute or convalescent COVID-19. The CDR3: CASSYTSQNEQFF. CDR3 coding DNA: TGTGCCAGCAGTTACACTAGCCAGAATGAGCAGTTCTTC.